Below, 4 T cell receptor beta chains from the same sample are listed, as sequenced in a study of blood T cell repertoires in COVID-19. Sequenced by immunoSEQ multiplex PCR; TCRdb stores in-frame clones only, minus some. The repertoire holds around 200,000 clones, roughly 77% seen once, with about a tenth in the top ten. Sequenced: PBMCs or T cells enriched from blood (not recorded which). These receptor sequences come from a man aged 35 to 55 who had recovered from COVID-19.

The CDR3 coding sequence is TGCGCCAGCAGCTTTGCGCTAGTTAACAGGGACAATGAGCAGTTCTTC. Encoded protein: CASSFALVNRDNEQFF. This sequence joins TRBV5-1 and TRBJ2-1; D may be TRBD1 (6 bases). Trimming pared 2 bases from V and 5 bases from J, leaving 17 bases between. Germline assignment: CDR1 SGHRS and CDR2 YFSETQ. This CDR3 spans 16 amino acids.

This CDR3 reads CASRSRQGSSTEAFF. The CDR3 DNA reads TGCGCCAGCAGATCAAGACAGGGGTCGAGCACTGAAGCTTTCTTT. The chain joins TRBV5-1 to TRBJ1-1; 8 bases line up with TRBD1. Losses at the gene ends were 5 bases for V and 4 bases for J; bases not matched to a gene: 10. Germline V gene sequence: CDR1 SGHRS, CDR2 YFSETQ. This CDR3 has 15 residues.

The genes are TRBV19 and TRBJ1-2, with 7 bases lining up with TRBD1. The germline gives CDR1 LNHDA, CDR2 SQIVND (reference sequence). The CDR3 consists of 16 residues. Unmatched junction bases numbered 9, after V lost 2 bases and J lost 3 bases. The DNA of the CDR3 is TGTGCCAGTAGTATACCGTCAGGGGGTCTACACTATGGCTACACCTTC. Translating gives CASSIPSGGLHYGYTF.

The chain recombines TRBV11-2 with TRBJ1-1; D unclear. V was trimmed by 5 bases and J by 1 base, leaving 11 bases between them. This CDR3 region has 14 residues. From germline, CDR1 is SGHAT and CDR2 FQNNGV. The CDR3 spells CASSPERGNTEAFF. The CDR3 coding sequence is TGTGCCAGCAGCCCCGAGCGGGGGAACACTGAAGCTTTCTTT.